This TCR beta chain was retrieved from a study of CD8+ T cells in alopecia areata. Alopecia areata patients had lesional scalp punch biopsies and peripheral blood taken from them. Sequencing relied on a cDNA template that was reverse transcribed from extracted RNA. The assay was immunoSEQ multiplex PCR, and TCRdb's table has in-frame clones only and misses some. The profile covers around 80,000 clones, with approximately 50% appearing a single time and 5.5% to 6% taken by the ten largest. Germline CDR1 reads MNHEY; CDR2 reads SMNVEV (reference sequence). The length of the CDR3 is 16 residues. The V end was cut by 2 bases, the J end by 0 bases, with 12 bases between.

What was sequenced was NKG2D-high CD8+ T cells sorted from blood. The receptor was isolated from a human donor with alopecia areata. The chain recombines TRBV27 with TRBJ2-3; D remains ambiguous. CDR3 DNA sequence: TGTGCCAGCAGTTTAGCTCTAACCCCTAGCACAGATACGCAGTATTTT. Translation: CASSLALTPSTDTQYF.